The next 3 T cell receptor beta chains were all read from a single sample in a study of T cells after posttransplantation cyclophosphamide. Using immunoSEQ multiplex PCR, the repertoire was profiled, and TCRdb retains in-frame clones only, with some absent. The sample yields tens of thousands of clones, about 86% seen once. Treatment was busulfan-fludarabine conditioning, a marrow graft, and cyclophosphamide on days +3 and +4. The specimen was PBMCs, collected after allogeneic stem cell transplant with posttransplant cyclophosphamide. These receptors were obtained from a female patient between 30 and 39 years old who received an allogeneic stem cell transplant from an unrelated donor, was CMV-positive, and had no GVHD. Some T cells may possibly be graft donor cells.

The chain employs TRBV6-5 and TRBJ1-1, with D possibly TRBD1 on 6 matching bases. This CDR3 has 15 residues. V was shortened by 2 bases and J by 2 bases, with 12 bases between the two germline ends. Germline CDR1 reads MNHEY; CDR2 reads SVGAGI. CDR3 nucleotide sequence: TGTGCCAGCAGTTACGTCGGGACAATTAACACTGAAGCTTTCTTT. Its translation: CASSYVGTINTEAFF.

This sequence joins TRBV6-5 and TRBJ2-3, with 8 bases lining up with TRBD2. The germline gives CDR1 MNHEY, CDR2 SVGAGI. The J segment lost 14 bases and the V segment lost 2 bases, leaving 9 bases of the junction unmatched. The CDR3 extends over 13 amino acids. CDR3 in amino acids: CASSYLTSGRVYF. In DNA, the CDR3 is TGTGCCAGCAGTTACCTCACTAGCGGACGAGTGTATTTT.

The chain combines TRBV19 with TRBJ1-3; 8 nucleotides line up with TRBD1. Unmatched junction bases numbered 5, after V lost 3 bases and J lost 4 bases. The CDR3 totals 15 residues. In germline, CDR1 is LNHDA, CDR2 SQIVND (reference sequence). CDR3 amino acids: CASSIDRGSGNTIYF. The CDR3 DNA is TGTGCCAGTAGTATCGACAGGGGATCCGGAAACACCATATATTTT.